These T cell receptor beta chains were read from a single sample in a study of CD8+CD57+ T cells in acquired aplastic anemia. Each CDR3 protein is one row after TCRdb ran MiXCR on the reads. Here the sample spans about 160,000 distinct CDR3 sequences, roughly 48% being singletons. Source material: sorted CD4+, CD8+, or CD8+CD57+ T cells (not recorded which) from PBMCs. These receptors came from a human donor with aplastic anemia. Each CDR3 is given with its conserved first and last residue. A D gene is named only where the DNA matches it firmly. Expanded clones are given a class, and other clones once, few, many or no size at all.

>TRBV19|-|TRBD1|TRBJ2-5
TGTGCCAGTATGAGACAGGGGGACAAACAGTACTTC
CASMRQGDKQYF
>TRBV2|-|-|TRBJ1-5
TGTGCCAGCAGTGAACCCGGACAAGGCAATCAGCCCCAGCATTTT
CASSEPGQGNQPQHF
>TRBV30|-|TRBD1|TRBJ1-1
TGTGCCTCAAACCCCAGGGGGCTAATGAACACTGAAGCTTTCTTT
CASNPRGLMNTEAFF
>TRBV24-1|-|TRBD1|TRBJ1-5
TGTGCCACCAGTGACACCAACAGGGGGCAAGCTCAGCCCCAGCATTTT
CATSDTNRGQAQPQHF
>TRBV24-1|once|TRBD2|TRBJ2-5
TGTGCCACCAGTGATCCTCGGGGGGGACTAGGTGAGACCCAGTACTTC
CATSDPRGGLGETQYF
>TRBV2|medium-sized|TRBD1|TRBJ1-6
TGTGCCAGCCGTCCGGGACAGGGTATAACCTCACCCCTCCACTTT
CASRPGQGITSPLHF
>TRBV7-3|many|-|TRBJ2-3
TGTGCCAGCAGCTCAAGGGGGGGTTTGGGGACGCAGTATTTT
CASSSRGGLGTQYF
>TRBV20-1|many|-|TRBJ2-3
TGCAGTGCTAGTGGGGACTGGATGGGCACAGATACGCAGTATTTT
CSASGDWMGTDTQYF
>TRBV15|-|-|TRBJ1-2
TGCGACAGGTCCGGCTACACCTTC
CDRSGYTF
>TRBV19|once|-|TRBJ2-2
TGTGCCAGTAGTTGGAGCGGGTTGAACACCGGGGATCTGTTTTTT
CASSWSGLNTGDLFF
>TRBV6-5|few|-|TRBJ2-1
TGTGCCAGCAGTTACTCGAGTTTTCCAGGAGCCTCCTACAATGAGCAGTTCTTC
CASSYSSFPGASYNEQFF
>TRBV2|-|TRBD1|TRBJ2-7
TGTGCCAGCAGCTTCCGGACAGGGACGTACTACGAGCAGTACTTC
CASSFRTGTYYEQYF
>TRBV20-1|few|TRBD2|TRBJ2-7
TGCAGTGCTAGAGATTGGGCGGGAGGTTCCTACGAGCAGTACTTC
CSARDWAGGSYEQYF
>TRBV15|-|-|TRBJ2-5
TGTGCCACCAGCACCAGGGTCACGGGGGCCCCCGTCTTCTTC
CATSTRVTGAPVFF
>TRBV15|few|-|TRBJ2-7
TGTGCCACCAGCAGAGTTGGGAGTATTGCGGTGGAGCAGTACTTC
CATSRVGSIAVEQYF
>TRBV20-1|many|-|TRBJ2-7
TGCAGTGCTACAGGAGCCCAGGGGATTAACGAGCAGTACTTC
CSATGAQGINEQYF
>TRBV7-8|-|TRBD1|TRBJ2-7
TGTGCCAGCAGCTCCTCGGGACAGAGATACGAGCAGTACTTC
CASSSSGQRYEQYF
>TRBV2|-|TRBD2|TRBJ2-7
TGTGCCAGCACCGGGACTAGCGGCTACGAGCAGTACTTC
CASTGTSGYEQYF
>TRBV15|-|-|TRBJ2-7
TGTGCCACCAGCAGAGATCTGGAGGGCGAGCAGTACTTC
CATSRDLEGEQYF
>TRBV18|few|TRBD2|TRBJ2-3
TGTGCCAGCTCACCTCTTGTAGCGGGAGCCACAGATACGCAGTATTTT
CASSPLVAGATDTQYF
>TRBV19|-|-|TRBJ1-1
TGTGCCAGTAGTATTACCTTTAACACTGAAGCTTTCTTT
CASSITFNTEAFF
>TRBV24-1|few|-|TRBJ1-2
TGTGCCACCAGCGTGGACCGCTTTTTTGGCTACACCTTC
CATSVDRFFGYTF
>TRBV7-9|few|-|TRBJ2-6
TGTGCCTCACAGGGATCTGGGGCCAACGTCCTGACTTTC
CASQGSGANVLTF
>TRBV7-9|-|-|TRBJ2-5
TGTGCCAGCAGCTTACTCCTGGGCATGGGACGGAAAGAGACCCAGTACTTC
CASSLLLGMGRKETQYF
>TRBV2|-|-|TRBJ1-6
TGTGCCAGCAGTGAGCAGAGCTCCTATAATTCACCCCTCCACTTT
CASSEQSSYNSPLHF
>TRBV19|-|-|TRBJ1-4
TGTGCCAGTAGTACTGGGCGTGGGGGAAAACTGTTGTTT
CASSTGRGGKLLF
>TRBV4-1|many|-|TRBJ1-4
TGCGCCAGCAGCCAAGATCCACCCGGGGGTGAAAAACTGTTTTTT
CASSQDPPGGEKLFF
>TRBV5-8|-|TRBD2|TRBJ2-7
TGTGCCAGCAGCTTATGGGGGAGGGAGGACACTGAAGCCTACGAGCAGTACTTC
CASSLWGREDTEAYEQYF
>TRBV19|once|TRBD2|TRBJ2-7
TGTGCCAGTAGCATGACTAGCGGGGGAAGCTACGAGCAGTACTTC
CASSMTSGGSYEQYF
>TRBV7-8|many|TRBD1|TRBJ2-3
TGTGCCAGCTCGGCCGGGACAGGGGTTTATGCAGATACGCAGTATTTT
CASSAGTGVYADTQYF
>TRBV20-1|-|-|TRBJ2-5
TGCAGTGCTAGGGTCACAGGGTCTCGGGAGACCCAGTACTTC
CSARVTGSRETQYF
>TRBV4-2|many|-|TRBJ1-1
TGTGCCAGCAGCCAAGTATCGAGTGACACTGAAGCTTTCTTT
CASSQVSSDTEAFF
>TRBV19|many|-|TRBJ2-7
TGTGCCAGTAGTATTGCGGGGGCCACCTACGAGCAGTACTTC
CASSIAGATYEQYF
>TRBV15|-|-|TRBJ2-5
TGTGCCACCAGCAGAGATCGGCTAGGGATAGAGACCCAGTACTTC
CATSRDRLGIETQYF
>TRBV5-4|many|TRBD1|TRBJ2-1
TGTGCCAGCAGCCCCAAGCTGGGACAGGCGTACAATGAGCAGTTCTTC
CASSPKLGQAYNEQFF
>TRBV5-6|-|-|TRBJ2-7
TGTGCCAGCAGCTTGGCCGACGGCGAGCAGTACTTC
CASSLADGEQYF
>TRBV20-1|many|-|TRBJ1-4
TGCAGTGCTAGTGACCAGAGCAGCGAAAAACTGTTTTTT
CSASDQSSEKLFF
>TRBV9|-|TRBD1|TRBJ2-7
TGTGCCAGCAGCCCAAGGGACAGGGGGCGCGGGGAGCAGTACTTC
CASSPRDRGRGEQYF
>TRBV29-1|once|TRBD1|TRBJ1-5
TGCAGCGTCAGACAGGGATCGGGCGATCAGCCCCAGCATTTT
CSVRQGSGDQPQHF
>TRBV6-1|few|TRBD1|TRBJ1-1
TGTGCCAGCAGGACGCTCCCAGGGGGGACTGAAGCTTTCTTT
CASRTLPGGTEAFF
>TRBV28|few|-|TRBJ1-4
TGTGCCAGCAGCTTAGACACAGGTGCAACTAATGAAAAACTGTTTTTT
CASSLDTGATNEKLFF
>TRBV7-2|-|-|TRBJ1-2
TGTGCCAGCAGCAAGTACTGGGGGCAATATGGCTACACCTTC
CASSKYWGQYGYTF
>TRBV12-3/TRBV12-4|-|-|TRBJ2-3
TGTGCCAGCAGTCGTGGGGGGAGCACAGATACGCAGTATTTT
CASSRGGSTDTQYF
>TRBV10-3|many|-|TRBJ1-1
TGTGCCATCAGTTTAGGCGGGGCCGTGAACACTGAAGCTTTCTTT
CAISLGGAVNTEAFF
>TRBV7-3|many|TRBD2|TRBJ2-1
TGTGCCAGCAGCCCGGGACTAGCGGGAGGGAACAATGAGCAGTTCTTC
CASSPGLAGGNNEQFF
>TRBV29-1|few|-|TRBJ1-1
TGCAGCGTCACTATAGGGAACACTGAAGCTTTCTTT
CSVTIGNTEAFF
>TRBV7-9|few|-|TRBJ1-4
TGTGCCAGCAGCTTCAGAGAGGGTGAAAAACTGTTTTTT
CASSFREGEKLFF
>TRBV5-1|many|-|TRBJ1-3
TGCGCCAGCAGCTTGAGGCCCACTTCGAGCTCTGGAAACACCATATATTTT
CASSLRPTSSSGNTIYF
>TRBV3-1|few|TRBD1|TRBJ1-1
TGTGCCAGCACCACAGGGGGCAGGAACACTGAAGCTTTCTTT
CASTTGGRNTEAFF
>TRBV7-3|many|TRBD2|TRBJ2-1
TGTGCCAGCAGCACAATAGCGGGAGGGCCCCACAATGAGCAGTTCTTC
CASSTIAGGPHNEQFF
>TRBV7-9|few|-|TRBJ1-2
TGTGCCAGCAGCTTAGGTCTTGGCTACACCTTC
CASSLGLGYTF
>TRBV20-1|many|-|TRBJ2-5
TGCAGTGCTAAACCGCTCGGACAAAACCAAGAGACCCAGTACTTC
CSAKPLGQNQETQYF
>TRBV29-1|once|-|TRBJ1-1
TGCAGCTCCAAATCGGGAGTGACTGAAGCTTTCTTT
CSSKSGVTEAFF
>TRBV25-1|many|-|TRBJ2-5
TGTGCCAGTAACGGTCAGTCGAAAGAGACCCAGTACTTC
CASNGQSKETQYF
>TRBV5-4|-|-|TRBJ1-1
TGTGCCAGCAGCTTACGGGCTGGGAATATGGGAAACACTGAAGCTTTCTTT
CASSLRAGNMGNTEAFF
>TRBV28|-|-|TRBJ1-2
TGTGCCAGCAGTTTGCCCAGGGGAAACTATGGCTACACCTTC
CASSLPRGNYGYTF
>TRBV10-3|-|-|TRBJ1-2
TGTGCCATCAGTGATATGGCAGGAGAGTACTATGGCTACGCCTTC
CAISDMAGEYYGYAF
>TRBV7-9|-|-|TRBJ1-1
TGTGCCAGCAGGGGAGTGTCGGGCACTGAAGCTTTCTTT
CASRGVSGTEAFF